This T cell receptor (beta chain) appears in the sequencing data of a study of T cells in Graves' hyperthyroidism and ophthalmopathy. At the level of the study: Staff took peripheral blood when the initial diagnosis was made, before any treatment began.

Germline assignment: CDR1 GTSNPN and CDR2 SVGIG (reference sequence). This CDR3 is 8 amino acids long. Amplification of TCR beta CDR3 regions used RNA as the template. A set of HTBI primers served as the primers for a first-round RT-PCR of the TCR CDR3. TCRdb itself ran the multiplex PCR reads through MiXCR, one entry per CDR3 protein. The sample yields about 380,000 distinct CDR3 sequences, roughly 15% seen once. A note on this clonotype: An end of the junction differs from the germline gene, which may be a read error.

The specimen was blood. The clonotype originates from a woman younger than 45 with Graves' ophthalmopathy. The gene calls are TRBV30 and TRBJ1-2; D gene ambiguous. Here the CDR3 reads CAWSATIF. CDR3 nucleotide sequence: TGTGCCTGGAGTGCGACGATTTTC.